This T cell receptor beta chain was identified during a study of shared T cell receptors in the human thymus. Germline loops: CDR1 GTSNPN, CDR2 SVGIG (reference sequence). The ends were cut back, 5 bases at V and 0 bases at J, with 10 bases in the middle. This CDR3 comprises 13 residues. Profiled with immunoSEQ multiplex PCR; TCRdb holds only in-frame clones, not every one. There are some 700,000 clones in the sample; 70% to 90% occur only once, and roughly 0.01% lies in the top ten. These records were also assigned to another study, of human thymus T cells. That report adds: Finnish infants who were healthy and having corrective surgery for congenital heart defects made up the donors. The thymus tissue came from resections taken during corrective heart surgery. Biased V and J segment usage appeared in thymus and peripheral blood. Overlap was high between thymic repertoires from unrelated individuals, as reported in related research.

The TCR originated in a girl under three years old with a congenital heart defect. Source material: thymocytes. The chain is built from TRBV30 and TRBJ1-1; the D is unclear. CDR3 amino acids: CAWDGCMNTEAFF. In nucleotides, the CDR3 is TGTGCCTGGGACGGGTGCATGAACACTGAAGCTTTCTTT. Looking up the rest from reference TRBV30 and TRBJ1-1 gives the full variable domain: SQTIHQWPATLVQPVGSPLSLECTVEGTSNPNLYWYRQAAGRGLQLLFYSVGIGQISSEVPQNLSASRPQDRQFILSSKKLLLSDSGFYLCAWDGCMNTEAFFGQGTRLTVV.